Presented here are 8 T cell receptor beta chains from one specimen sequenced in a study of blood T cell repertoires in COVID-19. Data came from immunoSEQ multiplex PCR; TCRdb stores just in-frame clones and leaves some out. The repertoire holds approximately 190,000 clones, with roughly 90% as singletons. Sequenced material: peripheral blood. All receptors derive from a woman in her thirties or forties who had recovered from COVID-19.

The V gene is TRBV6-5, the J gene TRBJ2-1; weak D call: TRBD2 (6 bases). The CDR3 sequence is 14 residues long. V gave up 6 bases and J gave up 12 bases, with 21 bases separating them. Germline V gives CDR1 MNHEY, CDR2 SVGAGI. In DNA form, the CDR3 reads TGTGCCAGCAGATTCGCGGGACCCCCGCAGGGGCAGTTCTTC. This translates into CASRFAGPPQGQFF.

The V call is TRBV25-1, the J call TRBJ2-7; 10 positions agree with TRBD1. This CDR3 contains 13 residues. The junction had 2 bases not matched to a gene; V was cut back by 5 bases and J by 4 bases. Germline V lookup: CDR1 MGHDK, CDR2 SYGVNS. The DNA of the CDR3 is TGTGCCAGCAGTAGACAGGGGGCTTACGAGCAGTACTTC. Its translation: CASSRQGAYEQYF.

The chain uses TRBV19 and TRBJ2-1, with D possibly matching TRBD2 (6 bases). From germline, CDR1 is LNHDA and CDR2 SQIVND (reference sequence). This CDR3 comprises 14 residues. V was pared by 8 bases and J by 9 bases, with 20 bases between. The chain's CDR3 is CASLKRTTGGEQFF. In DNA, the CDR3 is TGTGCCAGTCTAAAGCGGACTACCGGGGGTGAGCAGTTCTTC.

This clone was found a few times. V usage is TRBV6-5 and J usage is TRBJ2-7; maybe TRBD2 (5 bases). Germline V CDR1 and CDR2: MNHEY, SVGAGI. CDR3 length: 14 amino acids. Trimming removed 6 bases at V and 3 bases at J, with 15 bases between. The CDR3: CASRRGWWVYEQYF. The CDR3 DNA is TGTGCCAGCAGGAGAGGGTGGTGGGTCTACGAGCAGTACTTC.

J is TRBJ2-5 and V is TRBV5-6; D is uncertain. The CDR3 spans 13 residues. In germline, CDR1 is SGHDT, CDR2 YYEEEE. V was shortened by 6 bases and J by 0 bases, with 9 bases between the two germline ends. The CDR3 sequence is CASNSGYQETQYF. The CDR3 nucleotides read TGTGCCAGCAACTCCGGGTACCAAGAGACCCAGTACTTC.

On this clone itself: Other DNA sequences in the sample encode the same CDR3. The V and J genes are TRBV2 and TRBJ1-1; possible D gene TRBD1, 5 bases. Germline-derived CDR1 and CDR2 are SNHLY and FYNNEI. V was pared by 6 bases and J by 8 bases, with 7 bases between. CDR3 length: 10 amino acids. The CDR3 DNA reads TGTGCCAGCAGCTCAGGGGAAGCTTTCTTT. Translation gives CASSSGEAFF.

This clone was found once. The CDR3 DNA reads TGTGCCAGCTCACACCCAGGGGGTAACACTGAAGCTTTCTTT. It yields the protein CASSHPGGNTEAFF. The chain employs TRBV18 and TRBJ1-1, with 7 nucleotides matching TRBD1. This CDR3 is built from 14 residues. Trimming removed 4 bases from V and 2 bases from J; junction bases left unmatched: 4. The germline CDR1 and CDR2 sequences are KGHSH and LQKENI.

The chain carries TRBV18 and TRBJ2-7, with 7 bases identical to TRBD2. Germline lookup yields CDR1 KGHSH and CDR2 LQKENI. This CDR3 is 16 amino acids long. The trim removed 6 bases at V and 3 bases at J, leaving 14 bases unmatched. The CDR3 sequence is CASSAHPDSGGYEQYF. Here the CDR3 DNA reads TGTGCCAGCTCCGCGCACCCGGACTCGGGGGGCTACGAGCAGTACTTC.